This T cell receptor beta chain comes out of a study of blood T cell repertoires in COVID-19. For the study at large: PBMCs, B-cell-depleted T cells, or T cells were the source of the cDNA or gDNA that made up the material.

Germline assignment: CDR1 SGHTA and CDR2 FQGTGA. The J segment lost 4 bases and the V segment lost 4 bases, leaving 5 bases of the junction unmatched. The CDR3 loop spans 15 amino acids. Authors' data handling: Quantification of nucleated cells was approximated via reference gene primer amplification. Profiled with immunoSEQ multiplex PCR; TCRdb holds only in-frame clones, not every one. For V, J and clone size, that table is used; D and trimming come from the DNA. The sample yields 160,000 or so clones, 70% to 90% seen once. Seattle patient enrollment occurred during active infection, with longitudinal follow-up thereafter.

The sequenced sample consisted of peripheral blood. This chain links TRBV7-3 with TRBJ2-3, with 10 bases matching TRBD2. The TCR comes from a woman between 50 and 59 years old with COVID-19, enrolled during active disease. CDR3 region: CASSYGLAVADTQYF. DNA of the CDR3: TGTGCCAGCAGCTACGGACTAGCGGTCGCAGATACGCAGTATTTT.